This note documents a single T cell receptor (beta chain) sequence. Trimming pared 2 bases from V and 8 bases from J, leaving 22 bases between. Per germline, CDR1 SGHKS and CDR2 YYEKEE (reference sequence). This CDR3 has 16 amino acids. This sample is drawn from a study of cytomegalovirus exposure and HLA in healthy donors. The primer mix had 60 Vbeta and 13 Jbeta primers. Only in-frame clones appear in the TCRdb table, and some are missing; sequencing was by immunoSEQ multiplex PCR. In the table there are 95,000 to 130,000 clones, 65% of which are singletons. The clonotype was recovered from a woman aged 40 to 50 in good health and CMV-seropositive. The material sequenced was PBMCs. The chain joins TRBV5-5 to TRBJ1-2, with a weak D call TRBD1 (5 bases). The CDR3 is CASSFLPTLTWGGYTF. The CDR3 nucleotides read TGTGCCAGCAGCTTTCTTCCCACCCTGACCTGGGGCGGCTACACCTTC.